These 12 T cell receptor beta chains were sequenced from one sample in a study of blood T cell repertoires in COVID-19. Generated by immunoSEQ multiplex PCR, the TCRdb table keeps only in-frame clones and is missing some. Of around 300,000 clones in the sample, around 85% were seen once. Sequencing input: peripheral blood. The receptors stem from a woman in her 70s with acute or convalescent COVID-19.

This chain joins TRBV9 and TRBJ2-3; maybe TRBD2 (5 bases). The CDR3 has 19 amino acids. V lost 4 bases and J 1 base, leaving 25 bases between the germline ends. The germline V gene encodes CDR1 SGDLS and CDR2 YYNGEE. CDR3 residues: CASSPQALLLAVRTDTQYF. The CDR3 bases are TGTGCCAGCAGCCCCCAAGCTCTCCTGCTAGCAGTTCGCACAGATACGCAGTATTTT.

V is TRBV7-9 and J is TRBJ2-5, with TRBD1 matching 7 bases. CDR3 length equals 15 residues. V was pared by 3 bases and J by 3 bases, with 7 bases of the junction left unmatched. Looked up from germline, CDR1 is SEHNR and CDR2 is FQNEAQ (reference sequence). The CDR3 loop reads CASSFWAGGEETQYF. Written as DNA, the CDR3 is TGTGCCAGCAGCTTTTGGGCAGGGGGAGAAGAGACCCAGTACTTC.

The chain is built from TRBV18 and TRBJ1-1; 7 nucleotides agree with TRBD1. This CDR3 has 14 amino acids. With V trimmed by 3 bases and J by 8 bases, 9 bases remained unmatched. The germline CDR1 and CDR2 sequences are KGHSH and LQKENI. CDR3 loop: CASSPRAGGDEAFF. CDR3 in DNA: TGTGCCAGCTCACCCAGGGCAGGGGGAGACGAAGCTTTCTTT.

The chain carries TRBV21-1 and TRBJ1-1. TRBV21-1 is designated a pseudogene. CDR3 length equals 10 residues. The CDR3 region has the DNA TGTGCCCCTCAGGGAGGCGAAGCTTTCTTT. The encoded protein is CAPQGGEAFF.

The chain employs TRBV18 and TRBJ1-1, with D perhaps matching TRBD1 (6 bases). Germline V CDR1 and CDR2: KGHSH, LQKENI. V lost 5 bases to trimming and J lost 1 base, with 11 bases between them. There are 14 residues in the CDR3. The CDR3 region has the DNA TGTGCCAGCTCAGGACAGCGTTCGAACACTGAAGCTTTCTTT. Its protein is CASSGQRSNTEAFF.

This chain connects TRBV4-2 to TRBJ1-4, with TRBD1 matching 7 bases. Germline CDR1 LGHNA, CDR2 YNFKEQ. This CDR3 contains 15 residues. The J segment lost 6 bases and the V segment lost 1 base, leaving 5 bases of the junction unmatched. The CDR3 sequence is CASSQGLRGHEKLFF. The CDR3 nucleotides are TGTGCCAGCAGCCAAGGTCTAAGGGGGCATGAAAAACTGTTTTTT.

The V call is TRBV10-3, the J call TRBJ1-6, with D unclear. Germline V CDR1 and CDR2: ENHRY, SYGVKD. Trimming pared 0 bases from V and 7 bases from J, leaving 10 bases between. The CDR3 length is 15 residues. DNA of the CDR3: TGTGCCATCAGTGAGTCCTCTAGAGGGAATTCACCCCTCCACTTT. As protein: CAISESSRGNSPLHF.

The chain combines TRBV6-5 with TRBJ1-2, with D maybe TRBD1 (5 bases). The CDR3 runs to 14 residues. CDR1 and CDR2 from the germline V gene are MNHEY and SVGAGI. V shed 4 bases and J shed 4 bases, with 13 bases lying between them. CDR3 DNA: TGTGCCAGCAGTTTACAGGACATTGGCTATGGCTACACCTTC. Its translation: CASSLQDIGYGYTF.

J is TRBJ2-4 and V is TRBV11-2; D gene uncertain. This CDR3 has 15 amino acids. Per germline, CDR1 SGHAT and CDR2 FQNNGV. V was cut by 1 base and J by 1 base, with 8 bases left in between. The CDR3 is CASSLVGRAKNIQYF. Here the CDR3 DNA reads TGTGCCAGCAGCTTAGTGGGCCGCGCCAAAAACATTCAGTACTTC. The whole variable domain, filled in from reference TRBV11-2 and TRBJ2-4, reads EAGVAQSPRYKIIEKRQSVAFWCNPISGHATLYWYQQILGQGPKLLIQFQNNGVVDDSQLPKDRFSAERLKGVDSTLKIQPAKLEDSAVYLCASSLVGRAKNIQYFGAGTRLSVL.

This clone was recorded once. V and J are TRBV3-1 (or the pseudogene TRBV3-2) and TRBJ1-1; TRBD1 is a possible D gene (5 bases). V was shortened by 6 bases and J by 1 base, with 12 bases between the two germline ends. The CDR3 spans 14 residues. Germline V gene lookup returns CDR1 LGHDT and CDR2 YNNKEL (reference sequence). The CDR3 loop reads CASRRSRGNTEAFF. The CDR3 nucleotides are TGTGCCAGCAGACGAAGTAGGGGGAACACTGAAGCTTTCTTT.

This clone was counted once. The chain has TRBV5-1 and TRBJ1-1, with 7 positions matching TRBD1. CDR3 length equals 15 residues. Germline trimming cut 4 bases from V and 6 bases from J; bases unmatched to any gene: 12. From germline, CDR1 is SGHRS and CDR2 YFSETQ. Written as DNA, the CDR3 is TGCGCCAGCAGCACGGACAGGCGGATAGCCTCTGAAGCTTTCTTT. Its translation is CASSTDRRIASEAFF.

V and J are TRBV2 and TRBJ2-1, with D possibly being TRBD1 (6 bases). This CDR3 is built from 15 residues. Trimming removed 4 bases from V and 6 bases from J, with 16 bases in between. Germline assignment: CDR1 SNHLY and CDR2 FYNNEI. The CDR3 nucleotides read TGTGCCAGCAGTGTAGGCAGGGGAAGGGGCAATGAGCAGTTCTTC. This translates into CASSVGRGRGNEQFF.